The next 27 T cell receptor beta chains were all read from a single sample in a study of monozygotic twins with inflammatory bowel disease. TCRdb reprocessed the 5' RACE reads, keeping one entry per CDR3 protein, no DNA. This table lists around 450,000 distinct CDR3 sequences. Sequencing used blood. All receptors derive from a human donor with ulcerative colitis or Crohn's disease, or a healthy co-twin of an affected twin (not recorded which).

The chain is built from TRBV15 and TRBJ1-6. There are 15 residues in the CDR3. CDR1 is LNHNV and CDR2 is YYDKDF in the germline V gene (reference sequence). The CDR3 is CATSRDPEGKSPLHF. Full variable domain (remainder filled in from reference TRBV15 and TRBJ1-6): DAMVIQNPRYQVTQFGKPVTLSCSQTLNHNVMYWYQQKSSQAPKLLFHYYDKDFNNEADTPDNFQSRRPNTSFCFLDIRSPGLGDTAMYLCATSRDPEGKSPLHFGNGTRLTVT.

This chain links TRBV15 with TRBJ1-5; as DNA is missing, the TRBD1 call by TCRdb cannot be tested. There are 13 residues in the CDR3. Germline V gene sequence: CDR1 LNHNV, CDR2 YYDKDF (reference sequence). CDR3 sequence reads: CATSGGGVQPQHF.

CDR3 protein: CASSQQGAIPNEQFF. V usage is TRBV12-3 or TRBV12-4 and J usage is TRBJ2-1; the D call from TCRdb, TRBD1, cannot be confirmed without DNA. CDR3 size: 15 residues.

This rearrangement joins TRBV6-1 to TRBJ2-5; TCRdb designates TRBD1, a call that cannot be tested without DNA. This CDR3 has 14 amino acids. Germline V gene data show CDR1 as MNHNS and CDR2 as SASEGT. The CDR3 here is CASSETTGRETQYF.

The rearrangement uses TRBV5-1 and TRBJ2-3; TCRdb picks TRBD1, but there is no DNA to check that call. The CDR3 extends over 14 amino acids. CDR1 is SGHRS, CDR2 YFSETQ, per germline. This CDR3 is CASRQGSLTDTQYF.

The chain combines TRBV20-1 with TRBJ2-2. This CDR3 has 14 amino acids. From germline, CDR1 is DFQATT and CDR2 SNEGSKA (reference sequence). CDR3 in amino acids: CSAREPRSTGELFF.

CDR3 residues: CASSPRGAQEQYF. The gene calls are TRBV11-3 and TRBJ2-7; TCRdb's D gene call, TRBD1, goes unchecked for lack of DNA. The CDR3 length is 13 residues. The germline V gene encodes CDR1 SGHNT and CDR2 YENEEA.

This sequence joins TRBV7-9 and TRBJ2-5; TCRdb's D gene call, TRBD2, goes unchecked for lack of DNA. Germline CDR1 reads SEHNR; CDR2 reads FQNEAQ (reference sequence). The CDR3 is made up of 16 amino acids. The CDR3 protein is CASSLGVAGTQETQYF. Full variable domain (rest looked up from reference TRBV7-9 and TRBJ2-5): DTGVSQNPRHKITKRGQNVTFRCDPISEHNRLYWYRQTLGQGPEFLTYFQNEAQLEKSRLLSDRFSAERPKGSFSTLEIQRTEQGDSAMYLCASSLGVAGTQETQYFGPGTRLLVL.

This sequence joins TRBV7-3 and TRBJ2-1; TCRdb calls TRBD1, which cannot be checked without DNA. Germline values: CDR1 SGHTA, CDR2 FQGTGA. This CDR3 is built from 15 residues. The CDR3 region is CASSVDRGPHNEQFF.

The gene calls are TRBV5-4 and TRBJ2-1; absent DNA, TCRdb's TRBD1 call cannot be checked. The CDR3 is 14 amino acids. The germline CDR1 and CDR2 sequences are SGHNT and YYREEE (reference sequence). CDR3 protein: CASSRDRGTDEQFF.

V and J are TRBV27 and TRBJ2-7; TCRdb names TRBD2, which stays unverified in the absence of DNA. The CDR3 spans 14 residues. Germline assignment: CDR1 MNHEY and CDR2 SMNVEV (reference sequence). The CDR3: CASNRLAGEGEQYF.

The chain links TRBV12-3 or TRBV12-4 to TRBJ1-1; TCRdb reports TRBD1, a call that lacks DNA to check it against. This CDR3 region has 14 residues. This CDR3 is CASSLARGITEAFF.

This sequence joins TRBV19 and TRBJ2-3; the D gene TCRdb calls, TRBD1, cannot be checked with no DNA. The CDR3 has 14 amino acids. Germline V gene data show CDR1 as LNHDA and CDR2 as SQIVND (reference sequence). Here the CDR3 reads CASSPSGDTDTQYF.

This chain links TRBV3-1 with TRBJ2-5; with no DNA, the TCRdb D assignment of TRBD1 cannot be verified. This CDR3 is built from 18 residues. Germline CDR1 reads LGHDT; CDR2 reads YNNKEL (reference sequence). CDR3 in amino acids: CASSQVQGAKGQIETQYF.

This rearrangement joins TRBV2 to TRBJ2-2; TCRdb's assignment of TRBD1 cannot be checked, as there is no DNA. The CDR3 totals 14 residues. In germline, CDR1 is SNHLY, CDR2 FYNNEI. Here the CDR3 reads CASGGGEFTGELFF.

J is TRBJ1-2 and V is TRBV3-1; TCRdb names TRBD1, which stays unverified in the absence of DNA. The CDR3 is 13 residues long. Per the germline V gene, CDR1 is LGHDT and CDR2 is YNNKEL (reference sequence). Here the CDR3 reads CASSPRTGNGYTF.

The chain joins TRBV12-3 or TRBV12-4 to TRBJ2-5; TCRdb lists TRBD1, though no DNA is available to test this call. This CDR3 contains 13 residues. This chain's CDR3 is CASSFNRQETQYF.

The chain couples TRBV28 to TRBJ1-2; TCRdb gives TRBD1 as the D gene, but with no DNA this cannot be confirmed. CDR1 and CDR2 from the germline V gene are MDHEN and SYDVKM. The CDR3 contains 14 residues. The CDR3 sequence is CASSLEGGPYGYTF.

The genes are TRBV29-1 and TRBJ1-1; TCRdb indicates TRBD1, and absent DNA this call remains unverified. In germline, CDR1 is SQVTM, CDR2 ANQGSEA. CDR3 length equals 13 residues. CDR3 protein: CSVVPGGALDAFF.

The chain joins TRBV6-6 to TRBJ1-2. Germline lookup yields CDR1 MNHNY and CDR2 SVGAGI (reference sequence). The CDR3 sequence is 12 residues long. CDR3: CASKGGSEGYTF.

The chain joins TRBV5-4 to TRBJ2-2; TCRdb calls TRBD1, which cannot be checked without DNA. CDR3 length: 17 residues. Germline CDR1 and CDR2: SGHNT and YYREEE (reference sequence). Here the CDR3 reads CASSSPGTGLNTGELFF.

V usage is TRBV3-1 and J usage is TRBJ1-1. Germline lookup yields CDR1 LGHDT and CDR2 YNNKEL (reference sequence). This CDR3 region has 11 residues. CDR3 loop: CASSHSTEAFF.

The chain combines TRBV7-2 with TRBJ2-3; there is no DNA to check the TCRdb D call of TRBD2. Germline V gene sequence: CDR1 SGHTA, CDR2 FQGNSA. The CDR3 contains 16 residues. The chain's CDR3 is CASSAKAGGVADTQYF. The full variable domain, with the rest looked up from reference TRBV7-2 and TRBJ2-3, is GAGVSQSPSNKVTEKGKDVELRCDPISGHTALYWYRQSLGQGLEFLIYFQGNSAPDKSGLPSDRFSAERTGGSVSTLTIQRTQQEDSAVYLCASSAKAGGVADTQYFGPGTRLTVL.

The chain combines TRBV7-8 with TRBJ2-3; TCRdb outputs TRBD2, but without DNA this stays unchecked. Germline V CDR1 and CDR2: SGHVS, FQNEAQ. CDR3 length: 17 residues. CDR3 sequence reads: CASSLEISGGATDTQYF.

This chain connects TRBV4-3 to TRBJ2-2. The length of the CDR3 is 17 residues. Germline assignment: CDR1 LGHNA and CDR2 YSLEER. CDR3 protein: CASSQDLQIGDTGELFF.

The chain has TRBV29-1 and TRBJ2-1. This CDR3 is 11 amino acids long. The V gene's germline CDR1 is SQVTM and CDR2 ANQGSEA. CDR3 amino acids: CSVVHYNEQFF.

The CDR3 is CSLRGDPYNEQFF. J is TRBJ2-1 and V is TRBV20-1; as DNA is missing, the TRBD1 call by TCRdb cannot be tested. Per germline, CDR1 DFQATT and CDR2 SNEGSKA (reference sequence). The CDR3 extends over 13 amino acids.